The clone carrying this T cell receptor (beta chain) was seen a handful of times. What it binds is unknown. These data are taken from a study of identical twins. General study findings and limits: Low generation probability was overrepresented in out-of-frame alpha sequences shared by twins. Reduced insertions were recorded for abundant cord blood beta clonotypes, with no such pattern in memory repertoires.

TCRdb re-called the 5' RACE reads with MiXCR, one entry per CDR3 protein. There are 450,000 or so distinct CDR3 sequences in the sample; approximately 15% occur only once, and about 0.52% lies in the top ten. The CDR3 consists of 17 residues. Trimming removed 6 bases from V and 4 bases from J; junction bases left unmatched: 16. Germline loops: CDR1 MNHNS, CDR2 SASEGT. These data were also reused for a study on yellow fever vaccine responses in identical twins. Per that study: Reportedly, twins' vaccine T cell responses looked partly convergent and partly personalized.

The TCR sequence derives from a woman aged 18-35 years in good health. The chain combines TRBV6-1 with TRBJ2-7; 9 nucleotides agree with TRBD2. Source material: CD4+ T cells sorted from blood. The CDR3 sequence is CASRDSPLAGSFYEQYF. The CDR3, as DNA: TGTGCCAGCAGGGATTCTCCACTAGCGGGTTCCTTTTACGAGCAGTACTTC.